This is a list of T cell receptor beta chains from one sample in a study of cytomegalovirus exposure and HLA in healthy donors. The method was immunoSEQ multiplex PCR; TCRdb's version includes in-frame clones alone and lacks a portion of them. The top ten clones hold roughly 2% of a sample with hundreds of thousands of clones, around 90% of them seen once. The sequencing input was PBMCs. The origin of the receptors is a woman between 18 and 29 years old in good health and CMV-seronegative. Both conserved end residues are trimmed from each CDR3. Each record gives: clone size, J gene, V gene, CDR3 protein. Where a row states a size, it is once, few, many or the class of an expanded clone; other rows omit it.

abundance: .
j_gene: TRBJ1-1
v_gene: TRBV7-8
CDR3aa: ASSLRQGWVGTEAF

abundance: once
j_gene: TRBJ2-2
v_gene: TRBV4-1
CDR3aa: ASSQGLAGVNTGELF

abundance: .
j_gene: TRBJ2-7
v_gene: TRBV7-9
CDR3aa: SSSLSGQVFYEQY

abundance: .
j_gene: TRBJ1-1
v_gene: TRBV19
CDR3aa: ASSRRGQGAWNTEAF

abundance: .
j_gene: TRBJ1-1
v_gene: TRBV7-9
CDR3aa: ASSPNRTPRTGEAF

abundance: once
j_gene: TRBJ2-3
v_gene: TRBV12-2
CDR3aa: VSWGSCGTDTQY

abundance: .
j_gene: TRBJ1-1
v_gene: TRBV7-9
CDR3aa: ASSLALEGGTEAF

abundance: .
j_gene: TRBJ1-6
v_gene: TRBV5-4
CDR3aa: ASSLGIQALH

abundance: .
j_gene: TRBJ2-3
v_gene: TRBV28
CDR3aa: ASSAGTSVSTDTQY

abundance: .
j_gene: TRBJ1-1
v_gene: TRBV2
CDR3aa: ASMSDTEAF

abundance: .
j_gene: TRBJ2-3
v_gene: TRBV5-4
CDR3aa: ASSLAGGGADTQY

abundance: .
j_gene: TRBJ2-5
v_gene: TRBV4-1
CDR3aa: ASSQEGAPKETQY

abundance: .
j_gene: TRBJ2-7
v_gene: TRBV27
CDR3aa: ASSDRNSYEQY

abundance: .
j_gene: TRBJ2-7
v_gene: TRBV4-1
CDR3aa: ASSQEDFQETDEQY

abundance: once
j_gene: TRBJ2-3
v_gene: TRBV5-1
CDR3aa: ASSLSAGDTQY

abundance: once
j_gene: TRBJ1-1
v_gene: TRBV18
CDR3aa: ASSPSGQGTGRGTEAF

abundance: .
j_gene: TRBJ1-2
v_gene: TRBV2
CDR3aa: ASQEGTADPYGYT

abundance: once
j_gene: TRBJ2-5
v_gene: TRBV25-1
CDR3aa: ASRANDRETQY

abundance: .
j_gene: TRBJ1-6
v_gene: TRBV7-2
CDR3aa: ASSLDQALTLH

abundance: .
j_gene: TRBJ1-2
v_gene: TRBV6-5
CDR3aa: ASSNPTGGNYGYT

abundance: few
j_gene: TRBJ2-1
v_gene: TRBV6-4
CDR3aa: ASSDSSGGISEQF

abundance: few
j_gene: TRBJ1-1
v_gene: TRBV2
CDR3aa: AGHRDRVLTEAF

abundance: .
j_gene: TRBJ1-4
v_gene: TRBV6-6
CDR3aa: ASSLQGAYNEKLF

abundance: .
j_gene: TRBJ1-3
v_gene: TRBV2
CDR3aa: ANRQGTGNTIY

abundance: .
j_gene: TRBJ1-3
v_gene: TRBV19
CDR3aa: ASSSRGSGNTIY

abundance: .
j_gene: TRBJ1-1
v_gene: TRBV5-4
CDR3aa: ASSLRGMETEAF

abundance: few
j_gene: TRBJ1-3
v_gene: TRBV2
CDR3aa: ASSEQGPGNTIY

abundance: once
j_gene: TRBJ2-2
v_gene: TRBV5-1
CDR3aa: ASSPEGRTLTGELF

abundance: .
j_gene: TRBJ2-5
v_gene: TRBV28
CDR3aa: ASSQGGGPQETQY

abundance: .
j_gene: TRBJ2-1
v_gene: TRBV9
CDR3aa: ASSVVITSDFDEQF

abundance: .
j_gene: TRBJ2-1
v_gene: TRBV6-5
CDR3aa: ASSYVGTSMI

abundance: .
j_gene: TRBJ1-3
v_gene: TRBV5-8
CDR3aa: ASRTRTGQISGNTIY

abundance: once
j_gene: TRBJ1-2
v_gene: TRBV29-1
CDR3aa: SVEVQGGGYT

abundance: .
j_gene: TRBJ2-4
v_gene: TRBV29-1
CDR3aa: SVEKGQGRSIQY

abundance: .
j_gene: TRBJ2-5
v_gene: TRBV10-3
CDR3aa: AIGTSSETQY

abundance: .
j_gene: TRBJ2-7
v_gene: TRBV19
CDR3aa: ASSIAAASSYEQY

abundance: few
j_gene: TRBJ1-1
v_gene: TRBV13
CDR3aa: ASSPGRLRAF

abundance: .
j_gene: TRBJ1-6
v_gene: TRBV6-5
CDR3aa: ASSPYLH

abundance: .
j_gene: TRBJ2-7
v_gene: TRBV7-4
CDR3aa: ASSLGPAGECEQY

abundance: .
j_gene: TRBJ2-1
v_gene: TRBV29-1
CDR3aa: SVERTGKYNEQF

abundance: .
j_gene: TRBJ2-3
v_gene: TRBV4-1
CDR3aa: ASSQFWDRVFTDTQY

abundance: .
j_gene: TRBJ2-1
v_gene: TRBV18
CDR3aa: ASSRRTGESSYNEQF

abundance: .
j_gene: TRBJ2-3
v_gene: TRBV27
CDR3aa: ASSFSGYTDTQY

abundance: .
j_gene: TRBJ2-1
v_gene: TRBV21-1
CDR3aa: ASSPRQGGGAYNEQF

abundance: .
j_gene: TRBJ1-6
v_gene: TRBV6-1
CDR3aa: ASSEALQGRSPLH

abundance: once
j_gene: TRBJ1-2
v_gene: TRBV6-1
CDR3aa: ASSGSQPLGYT

abundance: .
j_gene: TRBJ2-1
v_gene: TRBV2
CDR3aa: ASRRYSGGAGNEQF

abundance: .
j_gene: TRBJ2-3
v_gene: TRBV4-1
CDR3aa: ASSSPPGVRTDTQY

abundance: .
j_gene: TRBJ1-5
v_gene: TRBV7-6
CDR3aa: ASSLFPGPGVDQPQH

abundance: .
j_gene: TRBJ2-7
v_gene: TRBV5-4
CDR3aa: ASSLGTSGGFSYEQY

abundance: .
j_gene: TRBJ2-5
v_gene: TRBV5-1
CDR3aa: ASSLARISGGARETQY